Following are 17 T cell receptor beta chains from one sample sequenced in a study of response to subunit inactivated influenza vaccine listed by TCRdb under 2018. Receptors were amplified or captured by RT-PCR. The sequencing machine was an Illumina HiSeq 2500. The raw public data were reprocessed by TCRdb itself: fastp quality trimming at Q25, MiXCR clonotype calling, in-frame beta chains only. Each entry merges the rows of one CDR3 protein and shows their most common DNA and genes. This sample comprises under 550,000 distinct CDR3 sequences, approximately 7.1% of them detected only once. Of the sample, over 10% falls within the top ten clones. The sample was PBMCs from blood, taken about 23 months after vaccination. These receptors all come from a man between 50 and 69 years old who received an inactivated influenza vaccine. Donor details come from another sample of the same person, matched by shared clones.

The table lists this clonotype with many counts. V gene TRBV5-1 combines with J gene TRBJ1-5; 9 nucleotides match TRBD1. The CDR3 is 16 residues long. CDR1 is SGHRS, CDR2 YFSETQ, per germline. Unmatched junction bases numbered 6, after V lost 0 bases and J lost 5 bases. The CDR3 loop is CASSLGGTGKDQPQHF. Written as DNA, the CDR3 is TGCGCCAGCAGCTTGGGGGGGACAGGGAAGGATCAGCCCCAGCATTTT.

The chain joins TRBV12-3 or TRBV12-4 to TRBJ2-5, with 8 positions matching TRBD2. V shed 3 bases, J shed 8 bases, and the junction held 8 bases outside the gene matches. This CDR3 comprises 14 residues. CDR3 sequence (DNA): TGTGCCAGCAGTTTCGGGGGGGGAGGGGATACCCAGTACTTC. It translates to CASSFGGGGDTQYF.

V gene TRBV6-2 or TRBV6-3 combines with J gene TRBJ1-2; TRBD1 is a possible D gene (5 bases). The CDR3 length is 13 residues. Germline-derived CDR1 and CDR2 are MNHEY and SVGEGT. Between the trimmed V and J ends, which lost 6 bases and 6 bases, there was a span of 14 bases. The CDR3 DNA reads TGTGCCAGCAGGGGACCATTATCGCATGGCTACACCTTC. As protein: CASRGPLSHGYTF.

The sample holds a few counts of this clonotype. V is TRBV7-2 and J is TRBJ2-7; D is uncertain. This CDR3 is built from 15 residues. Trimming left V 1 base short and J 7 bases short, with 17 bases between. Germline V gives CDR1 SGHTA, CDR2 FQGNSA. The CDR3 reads CASSLGANRVVEQYF. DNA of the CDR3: TGTGCCAGCAGCTTAGGGGCGAATAGAGTTGTAGAGCAGTACTTC. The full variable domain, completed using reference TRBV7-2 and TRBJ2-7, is GAGVSQSPSNKVTEKGKDVELRCDPISGHTALYWYRQSLGQGLEFLIYFQGNSAPDKSGLPSDRFSAERTGGSVSTLTIQRTQQEDSAVYLCASSLGANRVVEQYFGPGTRLTVT.

The CDR3 sequence: CASRPPSGEQFF. For the CDR3, the DNA is TGTGCCAGCAGACCCCCCAGTGGTGAGCAGTTCTTC. The J gene is TRBJ2-1, the V gene TRBV6-2 or TRBV6-3; D unclear. CDR3 length: 12 residues. The germline V gene has CDR1 MNHEY and CDR2 SVGEGT. The V and J ends lost 6 bases and 9 bases respectively, with 12 bases between them.

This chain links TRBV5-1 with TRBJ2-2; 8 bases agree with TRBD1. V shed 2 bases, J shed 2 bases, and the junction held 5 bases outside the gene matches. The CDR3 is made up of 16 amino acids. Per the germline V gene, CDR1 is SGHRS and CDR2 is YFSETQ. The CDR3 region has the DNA TGCGCCAGCAGCTTCTGGACAGGGAGTAACACCGGGGAGCTGTTTTTT. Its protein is CASSFWTGSNTGELFF.

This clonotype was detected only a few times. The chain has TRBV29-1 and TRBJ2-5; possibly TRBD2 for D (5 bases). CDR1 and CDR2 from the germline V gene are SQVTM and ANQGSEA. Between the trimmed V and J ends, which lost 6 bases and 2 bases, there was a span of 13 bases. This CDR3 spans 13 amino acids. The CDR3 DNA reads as TGCAGCGTGGAGCGGCAGCAGCAAGAGACCCAGTACTTC. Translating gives CSVERQQQETQYF.

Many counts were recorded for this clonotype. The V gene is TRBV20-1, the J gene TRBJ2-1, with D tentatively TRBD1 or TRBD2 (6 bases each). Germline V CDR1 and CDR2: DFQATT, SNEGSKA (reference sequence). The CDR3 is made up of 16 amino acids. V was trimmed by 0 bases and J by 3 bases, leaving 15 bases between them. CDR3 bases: TGCAGTGCTAGAGATCTAGGGGGAGGCCGCTACAATGAGCAGTTCTTC. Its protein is CSARDLGGGRYNEQFF.

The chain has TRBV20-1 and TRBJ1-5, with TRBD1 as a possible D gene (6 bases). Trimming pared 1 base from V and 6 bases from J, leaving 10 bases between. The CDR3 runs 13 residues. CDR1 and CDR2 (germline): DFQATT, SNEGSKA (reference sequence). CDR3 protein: CSARGSRGQPQHF. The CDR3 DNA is TGCAGTGCTAGAGGTTCCAGGGGTCAGCCCCAGCATTTT.

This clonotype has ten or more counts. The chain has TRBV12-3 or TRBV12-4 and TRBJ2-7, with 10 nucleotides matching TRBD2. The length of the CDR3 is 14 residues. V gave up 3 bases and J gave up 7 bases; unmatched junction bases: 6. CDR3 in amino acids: CASSLSGGAVEQYF. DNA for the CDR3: TGTGCCAGCAGTTTGAGCGGGGGGGCTGTTGAGCAGTACTTC.

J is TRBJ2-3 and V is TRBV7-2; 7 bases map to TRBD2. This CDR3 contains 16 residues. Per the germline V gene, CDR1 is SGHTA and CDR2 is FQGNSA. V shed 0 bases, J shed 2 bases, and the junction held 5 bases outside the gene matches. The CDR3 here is CASSLAAGVVTDTQYF. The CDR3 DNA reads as TGTGCCAGCAGCTTAGCGGCGGGAGTGGTCACAGATACGCAGTATTTT.

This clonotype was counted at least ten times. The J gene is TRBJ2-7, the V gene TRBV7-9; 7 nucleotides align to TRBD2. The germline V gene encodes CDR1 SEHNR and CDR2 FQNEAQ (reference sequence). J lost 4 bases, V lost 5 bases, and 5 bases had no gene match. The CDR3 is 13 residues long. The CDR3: CASSPRSGYEQYF. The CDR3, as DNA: TGTGCCAGCAGCCCCCGTAGCGGGTACGAGCAGTACTTC.

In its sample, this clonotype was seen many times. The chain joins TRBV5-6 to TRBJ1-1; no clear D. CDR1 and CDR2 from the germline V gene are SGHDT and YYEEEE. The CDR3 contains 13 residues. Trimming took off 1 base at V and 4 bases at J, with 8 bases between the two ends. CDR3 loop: CASSLRWGTEAFF. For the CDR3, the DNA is TGTGCCAGCAGCTTGAGATGGGGCACTGAAGCTTTCTTT.

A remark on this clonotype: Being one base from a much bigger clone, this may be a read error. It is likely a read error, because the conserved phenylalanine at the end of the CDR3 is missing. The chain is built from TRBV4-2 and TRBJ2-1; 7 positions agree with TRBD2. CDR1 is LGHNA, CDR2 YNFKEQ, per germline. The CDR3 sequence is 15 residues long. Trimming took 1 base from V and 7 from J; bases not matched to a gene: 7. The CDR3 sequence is CASSQGERGVNEQFS. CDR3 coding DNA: TGTGCCAGCAGCCAAGGTGAGCGGGGAGTGAATGAGCAGTTCTCC.

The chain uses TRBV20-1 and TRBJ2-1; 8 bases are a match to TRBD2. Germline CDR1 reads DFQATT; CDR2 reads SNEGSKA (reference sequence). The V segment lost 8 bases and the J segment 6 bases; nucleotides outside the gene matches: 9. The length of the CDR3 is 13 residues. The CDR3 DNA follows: TGCAGTCCGAGCGGGAGAGTCGTCAATGAGCAGTTCTTC. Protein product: CSPSGRVVNEQFF.

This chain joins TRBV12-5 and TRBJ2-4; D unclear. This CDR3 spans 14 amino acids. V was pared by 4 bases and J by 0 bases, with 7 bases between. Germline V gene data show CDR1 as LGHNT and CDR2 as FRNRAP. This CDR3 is CASGSQLAKNIQYF. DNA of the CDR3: TGTGCTAGTGGTTCGCAGCTAGCCAAAAACATTCAGTACTTC.

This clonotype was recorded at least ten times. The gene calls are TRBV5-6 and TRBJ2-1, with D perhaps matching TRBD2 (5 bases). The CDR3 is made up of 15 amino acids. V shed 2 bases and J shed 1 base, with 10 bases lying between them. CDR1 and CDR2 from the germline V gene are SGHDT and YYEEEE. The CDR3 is CASSFSRGSYNEQFF. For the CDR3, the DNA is TGTGCCAGCAGCTTCTCTCGGGGTTCCTACAATGAGCAGTTCTTC.